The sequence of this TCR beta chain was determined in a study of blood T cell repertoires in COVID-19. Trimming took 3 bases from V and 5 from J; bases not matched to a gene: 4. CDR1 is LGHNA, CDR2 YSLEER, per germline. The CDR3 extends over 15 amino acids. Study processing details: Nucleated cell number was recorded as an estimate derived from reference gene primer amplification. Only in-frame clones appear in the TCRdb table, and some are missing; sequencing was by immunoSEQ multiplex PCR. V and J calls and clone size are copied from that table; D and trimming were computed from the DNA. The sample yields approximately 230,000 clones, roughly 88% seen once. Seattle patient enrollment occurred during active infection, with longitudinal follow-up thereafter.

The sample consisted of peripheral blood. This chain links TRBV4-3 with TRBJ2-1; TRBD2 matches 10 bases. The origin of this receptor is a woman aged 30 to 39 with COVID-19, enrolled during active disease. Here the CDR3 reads CASSQSSGSHNEQFF. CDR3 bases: TGCGCCAGCAGCCAGTCTAGCGGGAGCCACAATGAGCAGTTCTTC.